The entry that follows covers one TCR beta chain sequence. Its target is not known. Second doses were pooled across both intervals (about 4 or about 12 weeks). The data belong to a study of T cell responses to AZD1222 COVID-19 vaccine. General study results and limits: After the peak T cell response, and only then, were repertoires sampled. Donors were chiefly white British, with a greater number of females, and clonal diversity was perhaps underestimated.

Clones were sequenced by immunoSEQ multiplex PCR, and TCRdb holds only the in-frame ones, with some missing. Of 130,000 or so clones detected, about 91% appear once; the ten largest clones hold 1.5% to 2%. CDR3 length equals 14 residues. Trimming cost V 0 bases and J 2 bases; bases outside gene matches: 0. Per germline, CDR1 SGDLS and CDR2 YYNGEE. The clonotype originates from an adult who received the AZD1222 COVID-19 vaccine. The chain is built from TRBV9 and TRBJ2-5, with TRBD1 matching over 8 bases. The sequencing used peripheral blood, collected 28 days after the second AZD1222 dose. CDR3 region: CASSVDRGQETQYF. CDR3 nucleotides: TGTGCCAGCAGCGTAGACAGGGGGCAAGAGACCCAGTACTTC.